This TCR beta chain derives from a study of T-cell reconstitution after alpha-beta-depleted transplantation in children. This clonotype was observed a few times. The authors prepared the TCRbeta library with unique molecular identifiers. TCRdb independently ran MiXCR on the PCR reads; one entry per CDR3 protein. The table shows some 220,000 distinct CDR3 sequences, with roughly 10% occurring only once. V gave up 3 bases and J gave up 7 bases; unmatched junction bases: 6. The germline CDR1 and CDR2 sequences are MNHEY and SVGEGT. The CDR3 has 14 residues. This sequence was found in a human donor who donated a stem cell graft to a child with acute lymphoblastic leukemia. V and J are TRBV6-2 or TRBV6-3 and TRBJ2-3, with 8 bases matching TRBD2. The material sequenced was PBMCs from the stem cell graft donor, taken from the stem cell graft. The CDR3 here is CASSYSGGANTQYF. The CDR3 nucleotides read TGTGCCAGCAGTTATTCCGGGGGGGCCAATACGCAGTATTTT.